This entry lists 23 T cell receptor beta chains sequenced from one sample in a study of post-analysis software for immune sequencing data. Incorporated into the TCR beta cDNA libraries were unique molecular identifiers, which served to reduce PCR and sequencing biases. TCRdb independently ran MiXCR on the PCR reads; one entry per CDR3 protein. The top ten hold 9% to 14% of the sample, which has some 450,000 distinct CDR3 sequences, around 40% seen once. The study, taken as a whole, reports: With TRBV5-6, TRBV5-1 and TRBV20-1 included, about five TRBV segments were more frequent in patients than in controls.

Antigen specificity for these receptors is unknown. The specimen sequenced was blood. The receptors stem from a girl between 10 and 17 years old with multiple sclerosis.

This clonotype occurred a few times. The rearrangement uses TRBV28 and TRBJ2-1; the match to TRBD2 covers 7 bases. The trim removed 4 bases at V and 3 bases at J, leaving 3 bases unmatched. The CDR3 extends over 14 amino acids. Germline V gives CDR1 MDHEN, CDR2 SYDVKM. CDR3 sequence (DNA): TGTGCCAGCAGTTCCGGGACTAACTACAATGAGCAGTTCTTC. This translates into CASSSGTNYNEQFF.

The chain couples TRBV29-1 to TRBJ1-1, with 9 bases fitting TRBD1. Germline loops: CDR1 SQVTM, CDR2 ANQGSEA. J lost 10 bases, V lost 6 bases, and 9 bases had no gene match. The CDR3 runs 12 residues. The CDR3 region is CSVSGQGGRAFF. The CDR3 coding sequence is TGCAGCGTCTCGGGACAGGGTGGGCGAGCTTTCTTT.

The chain employs TRBV20-1 and TRBJ2-1; unclear D gene. Germline CDR1 DFQATT, CDR2 SNEGSKA (reference sequence). Trimming shortened V by 3 bases and J by 9 bases, and 9 bases separated the two germline ends. The CDR3 sequence is 11 residues long. The CDR3 region has the DNA TGCAGTGCTAGTACCGGCAGTGAGCAGTTCTTC. This encodes CSASTGSEQFF.

The sample holds one count of this clonotype. V gene TRBV5-1 combines with J gene TRBJ2-3, with a tentative D call TRBD2 (5 bases). Germline V lookup: CDR1 SGHRS, CDR2 YFSETQ. The CDR3 loop spans 17 amino acids. V was pared by 0 bases and J by 4 bases, with 18 bases between. CDR3 sequence (DNA): TGCGCCAGCAGCTTGGCCCGGACTCGAGGTTCCGCAGATACGCAGTATTTT. Its protein product is CASSLARTRGSADTQYF.

The chain employs TRBV2 and TRBJ2-1; D perhaps matches TRBD2 (6 bases). The CDR3 has 15 amino acids. Germline V gene lookup returns CDR1 SNHLY and CDR2 FYNNEI. V was cut by 6 bases and J by 0 bases, with 12 bases left in between. Here the CDR3 DNA reads TGTGCCAGCAGACGGGACTCTTCCTCCTACAATGAGCAGTTCTTC. This sequence encodes CASRRDSSSYNEQFF.

The CDR3 DNA reads TGTGCCAGCAGTCCGGGGTTCGTCAGCAATCAGCCCCAGCATTTT. Encoded protein: CASSPGFVSNQPQHF. The J gene is TRBJ1-5, the V gene TRBV2, with D unclear. Trimming took 5 bases from V and 1 from J, leaving 12 bases between them. The CDR3 spans 15 residues. The germline CDR1 and CDR2 sequences are SNHLY and FYNNEI.

The V gene is TRBV4-3, the J gene TRBJ2-1, with D tentatively TRBD1 (5 bases). This CDR3 has 19 residues. V lost 0 bases and J lost 0, with 18 bases in between. Germline V gene data show CDR1 as LGHNA and CDR2 as YSLEER. The CDR3 is CASSQDRRGYLSSYNEQFF. CDR3 DNA sequence: TGCGCCAGCAGCCAAGATAGAAGGGGTTACCTCAGCTCCTACAATGAGCAGTTCTTC.

The chain is built from TRBV20-1 and TRBJ2-7; no clear D gene. Trimming left V 3 bases short and J 3 bases short, with 9 bases between. The CDR3 covers 12 residues. Germline V gene lookup returns CDR1 DFQATT and CDR2 SNEGSKA (reference sequence). CDR3 coding DNA: TGCAGTGCTAGTGGAATTATCTACGAGCAGTACTTC. Amino acids: CSASGIIYEQYF.

J is TRBJ2-7 and V is TRBV7-2; 8 bases fit TRBD2. The CDR3 runs to 15 residues. Germline loops: CDR1 SGHTA, CDR2 FQGNSA. V lost 2 bases to trimming and J lost 5 bases; unmatched junction nucleotides: 8. This chain's CDR3 is CASSLWSGSPNEQYF. CDR3 nucleotide sequence: TGTGCCAGCAGCTTATGGAGCGGGAGCCCCAACGAGCAGTACTTC.

The chain combines TRBV7-9 with TRBJ2-7; maybe TRBD1 (5 bases). The V gene's germline CDR1 is SEHNR and CDR2 FQNEAQ (reference sequence). CDR3 length: 15 amino acids. Trimming took off 0 bases at V and 7 bases at J, with 16 bases between the two ends. CDR3 DNA sequence: TGTGCCAGCAGCTTAGCCGGAAGGGGTCAACGGGAGCAGTACTTC. Residues: CASSLAGRGQREQYF.

V gene TRBV28 combines with J gene TRBJ1-1; no definite D call. The V and J ends lost 1 base and 11 bases respectively, with 11 bases between them. CDR1 MDHEN and CDR2 SYDVKM come from the germline V gene. The CDR3 length is 12 residues. In DNA, the CDR3 is TGTGCCAGCAGTTTATCCGGGGTTATGGCTTTCTTT. As protein: CASSLSGVMAFF.

This clonotype was counted only a few times. The rearrangement joins TRBV20-1 to TRBJ2-1, with D possibly TRBD2 on 6 matching bases. Trimming shortened V by 1 base and J by 4 bases, and 17 bases separated the two germline ends. There are 16 residues in the CDR3. The V gene's germline CDR1 is DFQATT and CDR2 SNEGSKA (reference sequence). Written as DNA, the CDR3 is TGCAGTGCTAGAGCGGGAGAGGGTCATTGGTACAATGAGCAGTTCTTC. Translating it yields CSARAGEGHWYNEQFF.

The rearrangement uses TRBV12-3 or TRBV12-4 and TRBJ2-1; D is uncertain. The CDR3 spans 13 residues. Trimming took 3 bases from V and 3 from J, leaving 6 bases between them. This chain's CDR3 is CASSLMGYNEQFF. CDR3 in DNA: TGTGCCAGCAGTTTGATGGGCTACAATGAGCAGTTCTTC.

As regards this clonotype: The junction shows a germline mismatch at one end, possibly a read error. The V and J genes are TRBV5-6 and TRBJ2-7; 14 bases line up with TRBD2. The CDR3 contains 14 residues. The germline gives CDR1 SGHDT, CDR2 YYEEEE. DNA for the CDR3: TGTGCCAGCAGCCGGGGACTAGCGGGAGTCGAGCAGGACTTC. Translated: CASSRGLAGVEQDF. The full variable domain, its missing parts supplied by reference TRBV5-6 and TRBJ2-7, is DAGVTQSPTHLIKTRGQQVTLRCSPKSGHDTVSWYQQALGQGPQFIFQYYEEEERQRGNFPDRFSGHQFPNYSSELNVNALLLGDSALYLCASSRGLAGVEQDFGPGTRLTVT.

This clonotype was seen a handful of times. The V call is TRBV29-1, the J call TRBJ2-1; D ambiguous. This CDR3 is 15 amino acids long. The germline V gene has CDR1 SQVTM and CDR2 ANQGSEA. V lost 5 bases to trimming and J lost 6 bases, with 20 bases between them. The CDR3 loop reads CSVLPTRSMGNEQFF. CDR3 sequence (DNA): TGCAGCGTTCTGCCGACACGGAGCATGGGCAATGAGCAGTTCTTC.

The rearrangement joins TRBV20-1 to TRBJ2-5, with D hard to call. Germline V lookup: CDR1 DFQATT, CDR2 SNEGSKA (reference sequence). CDR3 length: 13 residues. V dropped 0 bases and J dropped 7 bases, with 12 bases sitting between them. The CDR3 here is CSARDSIPGTQYF. In DNA, the CDR3 is TGCAGTGCTAGAGATTCTATCCCAGGGACCCAGTACTTC.

This clonotype has just one count. Germline and junction disagree at one end, which may indicate a read error. This chain uses TRBV20-1 with TRBJ2-7; D remains unclear. This CDR3 is 12 amino acids long. The germline V gene encodes CDR1 DFQATT and CDR2 SNEGSKA (reference sequence). CDR3 in amino acids: CSAGYNSYGQYF. The CDR3 DNA reads as TGCAGTGCTGGTTACAACTCCTACGGGCAGTACTTC.

With regard to this clonotype: At one of its ends the junction is not consistent with the germline gene, which may arise from a read error. The chain joins TRBV4-2 to TRBJ2-1; D might be TRBD1 or TRBD2, each matching 5 bases. Looked up from germline, CDR1 is LGHNA and CDR2 is YNFKEQ. This CDR3 is built from 16 residues. As DNA, the CDR3 is TGTGCCGGCAGCCAAGAGGGGCTAAGGGGTTCGGATGAGCAGTTCTTC. Protein: CAGSQEGLRGSDEQFF.

The V and J genes are TRBV7-2 and TRBJ2-1; 7 bases are a match to TRBD1. CDR1 SGHTA and CDR2 FQGNSA come from the germline V gene. After removal of 5 bases from V and 4 bases from J, the junction contained 5 bases not matched to a gene. The CDR3 extends over 14 amino acids. The CDR3 DNA reads as TGTGCCAGCAGCCAGGGGGTACTATACAATGAGCAGTTCTTC. It specifies CASSQGVLYNEQFF.

The chain couples TRBV6-5 to TRBJ1-4; tentatively, D is TRBD1 (6 bases). Trimming took off 2 bases at V and 4 bases at J, with 17 bases between the two ends. Germline V gene lookup returns CDR1 MNHEY and CDR2 SVGAGI. The CDR3 spans 17 residues. The CDR3 sequence is CASSYQTDRTHNEKLFF. CDR3 coding DNA: TGTGCCAGCAGTTACCAGACTGACAGGACCCATAATGAAAAACTGTTTTTT.

The chain recombines TRBV28 with TRBJ1-5; a possible D gene is TRBD1 (6 bases). CDR1 MDHEN and CDR2 SYDVKM come from the germline V gene. CDR3 length: 17 residues. Trimming removed 7 bases at V and 0 bases at J, with 19 bases between. In DNA form, the CDR3 reads TGTGCCAGCAAGAGGGACAAGGGTTTTTATAGCAATCAGCCCCAGCATTTT. Translating it yields CASKRDKGFYSNQPQHF. The variable domain in full, completed from reference TRBV28 and TRBJ1-5, reads DVKVTQSSRYLVKRTGEKVFLECVQDMDHENMFWYRQDPGLGLRLIYFSYDVKMKEKGDIPEGYSVSREKKERFSLILESASTNQTSMYLCASKRDKGFYSNQPQHFGDGTRLSIL.

The chain has TRBV5-1 and TRBJ2-7; D is unresolved. V was cut by 4 bases and J by 6 bases, with 11 bases left in between. Germline loops: CDR1 SGHRS, CDR2 YFSETQ. The CDR3 is made up of 12 amino acids. The CDR3 DNA reads as TGCGCCAGCAGCCTCCCTAGTACCGAGCAGTACTTC. Residues: CASSLPSTEQYF.

CDR3 in DNA: TGTGCCAGCAGTTCCGGGACTCTCCACTCCTACAATGAGCAGTTCTTC. Translation: CASSSGTLHSYNEQFF. The chain uses TRBV27 and TRBJ2-1; TRBD2 might be the D (6 bases). The V end lost 4 bases, the J end lost 0 bases, and 13 bases lay between the germline ends. Germline CDR1 and CDR2: MNHEY and SMNVEV (reference sequence). CDR3 length: 16 residues.